These T cell receptor beta chains were read from a single sample in a study of identical twins. Each CDR3 protein gets one entry after TCRdb re-called the 5' RACE reads with MiXCR. The data hold approximately 500,000 distinct CDR3 sequences, with roughly 15% observed a single time. These data are also associated with another study on yellow fever vaccine responses in identical twins.

The source material was CD4+ T cells sorted from blood. The source is a woman in her late teens or twenties in good health. Each CDR3 is given with its conserved first and last residue. A D gene is named only where the DNA matches it firmly. Clone size appears in some rows only: once, few, many, or a class for an expanded clone.

abundance: .; d_gene: .; v_gene: TRBV2; j_gene: TRBJ2-1; CDR3aa: CASKTGTQNNEQFF; CDR3nt: TGTGCCAGCAAAACCGGGACCCAGAACAATGAGCAGTTCTTC
abundance: .; d_gene: TRBD1; v_gene: TRBV20-1; j_gene: TRBJ2-3; CDR3aa: CSARDRNRGTDTQYF; CDR3nt: TGCAGTGCTAGAGATCGGAACAGGGGAACAGATACGCAGTATTTT
abundance: .; d_gene: TRBD1; v_gene: TRBV12-3/TRBV12-4; j_gene: TRBJ1-2; CDR3aa: CATARGTDYGYTF; CDR3nt: TGTGCCACCGCCAGGGGGACGGACTATGGCTACACCTTC
abundance: .; d_gene: TRBD2; v_gene: TRBV5-1; j_gene: TRBJ2-1; CDR3aa: CASSLAGGPFDEQFF; CDR3nt: TGCGCCAGCAGCTTGGCGGGAGGGCCCTTCGATGAGCAGTTCTTC
abundance: .; d_gene: .; v_gene: TRBV20-1; j_gene: TRBJ2-1; CDR3aa: CSAQDASSYNVQFF; CDR3nt: TGCAGTGCCCAGGACGCGAGCTCCTACAATGTGCAGTTCTTC
abundance: .; d_gene: .; v_gene: TRBV29-1; j_gene: TRBJ2-2; CDR3aa: CSVYKSPGAGELFF; CDR3nt: TGCAGCGTATACAAGTCCCCGGGGGCCGGGGAGCTGTTTTTT
abundance: .; d_gene: TRBD2; v_gene: TRBV20-1; j_gene: TRBJ2-1; CDR3aa: CSASSGLAINEQFF; CDR3nt: TGCAGTGCTAGTTCTGGACTAGCGATAAATGAGCAGTTCTTC
abundance: few; d_gene: .; v_gene: TRBV11-2; j_gene: TRBJ2-5; CDR3aa: CASSLDLGPQGETQYF; CDR3nt: TGTGCCAGCAGCTTAGATCTAGGGCCACAGGGAGAGACCCAGTACTTC
abundance: .; d_gene: TRBD2; v_gene: TRBV12-3/TRBV12-4; j_gene: TRBJ2-7; CDR3aa: CASSSGLAGGREQYF; CDR3nt: TGTGCCAGCAGTTCGGGACTAGCGGGAGGTAGGGAGCAGTACTTC
abundance: many; d_gene: TRBD1; v_gene: TRBV5-1; j_gene: TRBJ2-1; CDR3aa: CASSQGGQGRVNEQFF; CDR3nt: TGCGCCAGCAGTCAGGGAGGACAGGGCCGAGTGAATGAGCAGTTCTTC
abundance: few; d_gene: TRBD1; v_gene: TRBV27; j_gene: TRBJ1-1; CDR3aa: CASSSIVTGSTEAFF; CDR3nt: TGTGCCAGCAGTTCCATCGTGACAGGGTCGACTGAAGCTTTCTTT
abundance: few; d_gene: TRBD2; v_gene: TRBV20-1; j_gene: TRBJ2-3; CDR3aa: CSANGLGGDTQYF; CDR3nt: TGCAGTGCAAACGGACTAGGAGGAGATACGCAGTATTTT
abundance: .; d_gene: .; v_gene: TRBV29-1; j_gene: TRBJ2-6; CDR3aa: CSVEDGRGKAGANVLTF; CDR3nt: TGCAGCGTTGAAGATGGGAGGGGGAAGGCTGGGGCCAACGTCCTGACTTTC
abundance: .; d_gene: .; v_gene: TRBV11-2; j_gene: TRBJ2-1; CDR3aa: CASSLLGPGSAGGNEQFF; CDR3nt: TGTGCCAGCAGTCTCCTAGGGCCTGGCAGCGCTGGGGGCAATGAGCAGTTCTTC
abundance: .; d_gene: TRBD2; v_gene: TRBV5-1; j_gene: TRBJ2-7; CDR3aa: CASSLSKAGVSYEQYF; CDR3nt: TGCGCCAGCAGCTTGTCAAAAGCGGGGGTCTCCTACGAGCAGTACTTC
abundance: .; d_gene: .; v_gene: TRBV7-9; j_gene: TRBJ1-2; CDR3aa: CASSLSTGPANYGYTF; CDR3nt: TGTGCCAGCAGCTTAAGTACAGGACCTGCTAACTATGGCTACACCTTC
abundance: .; d_gene: TRBD2; v_gene: TRBV11-2; j_gene: TRBJ2-7; CDR3aa: CASSLGGTSGSNEQYF; CDR3nt: TGTGCCAGCAGCTTAGGGGGGACTAGCGGGAGCAACGAGCAGTACTTC
abundance: few; d_gene: .; v_gene: TRBV24-1; j_gene: TRBJ2-6; CDR3aa: CATSDASGSGANVLTF; CDR3nt: TGTGCCACCAGTGACGCTTCGGGTTCTGGGGCCAACGTCCTGACTTTC
abundance: once; d_gene: .; v_gene: TRBV11-1; j_gene: TRBJ2-2; CDR3aa: CASSLARVSTGYTGELFF; CDR3nt: TGTGCCAGCAGCTTAGCGAGGGTTTCTACAGGATATACCGGGGAGCTGTTTTTT
abundance: .; d_gene: .; v_gene: TRBV7-9; j_gene: TRBJ1-1; CDR3aa: CASSLVEGSTEAFF; CDR3nt: TGTGCCAGCAGCTTAGTAGAGGGTAGCACTGAAGCTTTCTTT
abundance: .; d_gene: .; v_gene: TRBV10-3; j_gene: TRBJ2-5; CDR3aa: CAISAGQQETQYF; CDR3nt: TGTGCCATCAGCGCGGGACAGCAAGAGACCCAGTACTTC
abundance: few; d_gene: .; v_gene: TRBV7-8; j_gene: TRBJ2-1; CDR3aa: CASSLIRLPFRDEQFF; CDR3nt: TGTGCCAGCAGCTTAATAAGGTTGCCCTTCCGCGATGAGCAGTTCTTC
abundance: few; d_gene: .; v_gene: TRBV5-1; j_gene: TRBJ1-1; CDR3aa: CASSLIGMNTEAFF; CDR3nt: TGCGCCAGCAGCTTGATCGGGATGAACACTGAAGCTTTCTTT
abundance: .; d_gene: .; v_gene: TRBV12-3/TRBV12-4; j_gene: TRBJ2-5; CDR3aa: CASSRGLETQYF; CDR3nt: TGTGCCAGCAGTCGGGGGCTAGAGACCCAGTACTTC
abundance: few; d_gene: .; v_gene: TRBV12-3/TRBV12-4; j_gene: TRBJ2-4; CDR3aa: CASSQQGGGNIQYF; CDR3nt: TGTGCCAGCAGTCAGCAGGGGGGAGGAAACATTCAGTACTTC
abundance: few; d_gene: .; v_gene: TRBV7-8; j_gene: TRBJ1-5; CDR3aa: CASSERGAGKGSNQPQHF; CDR3nt: TGTGCCAGCAGCGAGCGCGGGGCCGGGAAAGGCAGCAATCAGCCCCAGCATTTT
abundance: .; d_gene: .; v_gene: TRBV6-1; j_gene: TRBJ1-2; CDR3aa: CASSDGQQIYGYTF; CDR3nt: TGTGCCAGCAGTGATGGACAGCAAATCTATGGCTACACCTTC